The 2 T cell receptor beta chains reported below all come from one sample, sequenced in a study of Tregs in tolerant kidney transplant recipients. Profiling relied on immunoSEQ multiplex PCR, and the TCRdb table lists in-frame clones only, not all of them. Of around 120,000 clones listed, roughly 93% were seen once; the top ten hold approximately 0.6%. Specimen: CD4+ T cells from blood. These receptors all stem from a human donor in good health.

A single count supports this clone. This rearrangement joins TRBV7-4 to TRBJ2-7; weak D call: TRBD1 (6 bases). CDR3 length: 14 amino acids. CDR1 and CDR2 (germline): SGHVT, SQSDAQ. The V end was cut by 1 base, the J end by 4 bases, with 11 bases between. In DNA, the CDR3 is TGTGCCAGCAGCTTAGGAGGGGGACCATACGAGCAGTACTTC. It translates to CASSLGGGPYEQYF.

In DNA form, the CDR3 reads TGTGCCAGCAGCCCTAGGCGGGAGACGCAGTATTTT. It is translated as CASSPRRETQYF. The chain couples TRBV7-9 to TRBJ2-3; 7 bases fit TRBD2. The CDR3 loop spans 12 amino acids. Germline trimming cut 5 bases from V and 9 bases from J; bases unmatched to any gene: 5. The germline V gene encodes CDR1 SEHNR and CDR2 FQNEAQ (reference sequence).